Listed below are T cell receptor beta chains from one sample, sequenced in a study of early T cells in non-severe SARS-CoV-2 infection. Each CDR3 protein gets one entry after TCRdb re-called the 5' RACE reads with MiXCR. Altogether under 70,000 distinct CDR3 sequences are present, 4.5% to 7.5% being singletons, with the ten largest covering 3% to 3.5%. Sequenced material: whole blood, taken at baseline. The receptor set was obtained from an adult who was a healthcare worker with PCR-confirmed SARS-CoV-2 infection or an uninfected control (not recorded which). Each CDR3 is given with its conserved first and last residue. D genes are given only for firm matches. Where a row states a size, it is once, few, many or the class of an expanded clone; other rows omit it.

v_call: TRBV20-1; d_call: TRBD1; clone_size: many; j_call: TRBJ2-4; cdr3_aa: CSADGTGLNIQYF; cdr3_nt: TGCAGTGCGGACGGGACAGGACTAAACATTCAGTACTTC
v_call: TRBV20-1; d_call: .; clone_size: many; j_call: TRBJ2-7; cdr3_aa: CSAMSLAEDLRRYF; cdr3_nt: TGCAGTGCTATGTCGCTGGCGGAGGACCTGCGCAGGTACTTC
v_call: TRBV19; d_call: .; clone_size: many; j_call: TRBJ2-5; cdr3_aa: CASSLREETQYF; cdr3_nt: TGTGCCAGTAGTCTCCGGGAAGAGACCCAGTACTTC
v_call: TRBV15; d_call: .; clone_size: many; j_call: TRBJ2-5; cdr3_aa: CATSRDPGAQETQYF; cdr3_nt: TGTGCCACCAGCAGAGATCCGGGAGCTCAAGAGACCCAGTACTTC
v_call: TRBV5-3; d_call: TRBD1; clone_size: many; j_call: TRBJ1-5; cdr3_aa: CARSLAGTDISYSNQPQHF; cdr3_nt: TGTGCCAGAAGCTTGGCAGGGACAGATATTAGTTATAGCAATCAGCCCCAGCATTTT
v_call: TRBV28; d_call: TRBD2; clone_size: many; j_call: TRBJ2-7; cdr3_aa: CASLDGGRTLRYSYEQYF; cdr3_nt: TGTGCCAGCTTGGACGGCGGGAGAACTCTAAGGTACTCCTACGAGCAGTACTTC
v_call: TRBV7-9; d_call: .; clone_size: .; j_call: TRBJ2-7; cdr3_aa: CASSSVRRDEQYF; cdr3_nt: TGTGCCAGCAGCTCAGTCAGGCGTGACGAGCAGTACTTC
v_call: TRBV20-1; d_call: .; clone_size: many; j_call: TRBJ2-1; cdr3_aa: CSADSYNEQFF; cdr3_nt: TGCAGTGCGGACTCGTACAATGAGCAGTTCTTC
v_call: TRBV29-1; d_call: .; clone_size: many; j_call: TRBJ2-1; cdr3_aa: CSVGSQGTYNEQFF; cdr3_nt: TGCAGCGTTGGTTCTCAGGGAACCTACAATGAGCAGTTCTTC
v_call: TRBV18; d_call: .; clone_size: many; j_call: TRBJ1-5; cdr3_aa: CASSPNKGSRSNQPQHF; cdr3_nt: TGTGCCAGCTCACCCAATAAGGGGTCTCGGAGCAATCAGCCCCAGCATTTT
v_call: TRBV29-1; d_call: .; clone_size: many; j_call: TRBJ2-3; cdr3_aa: CSGGRSTDTQYF; cdr3_nt: TGCAGCGGTGGACGGAGCACAGATACGCAGTATTTT
v_call: TRBV6-5; d_call: .; clone_size: .; j_call: TRBJ2-5; cdr3_aa: CASSYSSGAQETQYF; cdr3_nt: TGTGCCAGCAGTTACTCTAGTGGGGCCCAAGAGACCCAGTACTTC